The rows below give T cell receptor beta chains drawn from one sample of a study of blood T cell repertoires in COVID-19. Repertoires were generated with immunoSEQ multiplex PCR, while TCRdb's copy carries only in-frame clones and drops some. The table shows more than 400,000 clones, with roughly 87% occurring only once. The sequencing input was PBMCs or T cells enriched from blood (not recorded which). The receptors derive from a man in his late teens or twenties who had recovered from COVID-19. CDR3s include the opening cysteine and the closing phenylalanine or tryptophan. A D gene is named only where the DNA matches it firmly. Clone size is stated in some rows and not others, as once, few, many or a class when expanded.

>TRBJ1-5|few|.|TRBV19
TGTGCCAGTACCCGGGGGACGAGCAATCAGCCCCAGCATTTT
CASTRGTSNQPQHF
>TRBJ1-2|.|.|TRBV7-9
TGTGCCAGCAGCTTATTGCAGGGGTATGGCTACACCTTC
CASSLLQGYGYTF
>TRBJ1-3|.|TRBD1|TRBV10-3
TGTGCCATCAGTGCGACAGGGGCGGGAAACACCATATATTTT
CAISATGAGNTIYF
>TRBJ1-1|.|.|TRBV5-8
TGTGCCAGCAGCTTAAGGGGACAGAACACTGAAGCTTTCTTT
CASSLRGQNTEAFF
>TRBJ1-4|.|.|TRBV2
TGTGCTACAGGAAAAGGAGTTAATGAAAAACTGTTTTTT
CATGKGVNEKLFF
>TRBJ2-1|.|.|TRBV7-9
TGTGCCAGCAGCTCGACGACCCGACTAGTCAATGAGCAGTTCTTC
CASSSTTRLVNEQFF
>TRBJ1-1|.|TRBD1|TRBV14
TGTGCCAGCAGCCTCAACAGGGGGTACAACACTGAAGCTTTCTTT
CASSLNRGYNTEAFF
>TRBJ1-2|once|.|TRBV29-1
TGCAGCGTTGAAAAGGGGCGCGACTATGGCTACACCTTC
CSVEKGRDYGYTF
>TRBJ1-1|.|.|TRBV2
TGTGCCAGCATATCCCAGGGCCGAGTGAACACTGAAGCTTTCTTT
CASISQGRVNTEAFF
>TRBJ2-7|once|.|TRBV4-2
TGTGCCAGCAGCCAAGAAGGGCAACGGGGGACCTACGAGCAGTACTTC
CASSQEGQRGTYEQYF
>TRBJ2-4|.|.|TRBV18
TGTGCCAGCTCACCCTCGGAGGGCCAAAACATTCAGTACTTC
CASSPSEGQNIQYF
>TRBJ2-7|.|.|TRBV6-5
TGTGCCACCTCGTTGAGGGAGGTATACGAGCAGTACTTC
CATSLREVYEQYF
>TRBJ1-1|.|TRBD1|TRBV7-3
TGTGCCAGCAGCCCAGGGGGATCTGAAGCTTTCTTT
CASSPGGSEAFF
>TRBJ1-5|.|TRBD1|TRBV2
TGTGCCAGCAGTGACAGGGGGCGACAGCCCCAGCATTTT
CASSDRGRQPQHF
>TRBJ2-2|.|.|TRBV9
TGTGCCAGCAGCGTAGGGGTTAGGCGGACCGGGGAGCTGTTTTTT
CASSVGVRRTGELFF
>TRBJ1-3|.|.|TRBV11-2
TGTGCCAGCACTCGAGAGGGACCGGGAGCTGGAAACACCATATATTTT
CASTREGPGAGNTIYF
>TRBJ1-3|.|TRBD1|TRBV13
TGTGCCAGCAGCGGGGACAGGGGAAACACCATATATTTT
CASSGDRGNTIYF
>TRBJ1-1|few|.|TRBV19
TGTGCCAGTAGTACTAAACGGAGGAACACTGAAGCTTTCTTT
CASSTKRRNTEAFF